This paragraph covers one TCR beta chain sequence. Its antigen is still unknown. An end of the junction does not agree with germline; a read error may underlie this. Germline V gene sequence: CDR1 SSHAT, CDR2 FNYEAQ (reference sequence). The CDR3 runs to 15 residues. The entry originates in a study of radiotherapy plus CTLA-4 blockade in lung cancer. Background on the study: Of all patients, 15% to 20% responded objectively and 31% showed disease control. Notes on the study in general: Early blood T cell clone changes and increased post-radiation serum interferon-beta were reportedly the strongest response predictors. TCR clones of tumor origin grew in blood after radiotherapy plus ipilimumab.

Using immunoSEQ multiplex PCR, the repertoire was profiled, and TCRdb retains in-frame clones only, with some absent. The repertoire includes 120,000 or so clones, 80% to 90% of them detected once, and 6.9% sits in the top ten. Receiving focal radiation plus CTLA-4 blockade with ipilimumab were patients who had chemo-refractory metastatic non-small-cell lung cancer. This receptor was identified in a human donor with non-small cell lung cancer that progressed on radiotherapy plus ipilimumab. The starting material was peripheral blood, obtained from a patient treated with radiotherapy plus ipilimumab. The V gene is TRBV7-7, the J gene TRBJ2-1; 8 positions match TRBD2. The DNA of the CDR3 is TGTGCTAGCAGCGGAAGCGGGAGACGCGACAATGAGCAGTTCTTC. Protein product: CASSGSGRRDNEQFF.